A single sample gave rise to the 16 T cell receptor beta chains below, sequenced in a study of tumor-infiltrating lymphocytes in localized non-small cell lung cancer. Clones were read by immunoSEQ multiplex PCR, and TCRdb kept only the in-frame ones, dropping some. Found here are about 16,000 clones, 70% to 80% of them singletons; the top ten hold 9.1%. Sequenced: lung tumor tissue. The receptors were gathered from a human donor with non-small cell lung cancer.

This clone was seen a single time. The genes are TRBV30 and TRBJ2-3; TRBD2 matches 13 bases. The CDR3 covers 17 residues. After removal of 0 bases from V and 2 bases from J, the junction contained 5 bases not matched to a gene. Looked up from germline, CDR1 is GTSNPN and CDR2 is SVGIG (reference sequence). As DNA, the CDR3 is TGTGCCTGGAGTGTACGGGGACTAGCGGGATACACAGATACGCAGTATTTT. It codes for CAWSVRGLAGYTDTQYF.

V gene TRBV27 combines with J gene TRBJ1-5, with D maybe TRBD1 (5 bases). V was cut by 0 bases and J by 6 bases, with 9 bases left in between. This CDR3 is 14 amino acids long. Germline-derived CDR1 and CDR2 are MNHEY and SMNVEV (reference sequence). The CDR3 is CASSLSRGSQPQHF. CDR3 coding DNA: TGTGCCAGCAGTTTATCAAGGGGAAGTCAGCCCCAGCATTTT.

This clone was seen only once. The chain uses TRBV6-5 and TRBJ2-3, with D uncertain. CDR3 size: 12 residues. Germline V gene sequence: CDR1 MNHEY, CDR2 SVGAGI. The V end was cut by 4 bases, the J end by 2 bases, with 4 bases between. The CDR3 DNA reads TGTGCCAGCAGTTCCCCCACAGATACGCAGTATTTT. Translation gives CASSSPTDTQYF.

This chain uses TRBV5-1 with TRBJ2-1, with 8 bases matching TRBD2. The CDR3 extends over 15 amino acids. Germline V gene lookup returns CDR1 SGHRS and CDR2 YFSETQ. V shed 1 base and J 9 bases; nucleotides not matched to a gene: 9. Here the CDR3 reads CASSLRTSNKGEQFF. The CDR3, as DNA: TGCGCCAGCAGCTTGAGGACTAGCAACAAGGGTGAGCAGTTCTTC.

The chain is built from TRBV5-6 and TRBJ2-3, with 7 bases identical to TRBD1. CDR3 length equals 13 residues. Germline loops: CDR1 SGHDT, CDR2 YYEEEE. The V gene end was trimmed by 4 bases and the J gene end by 4 bases; junction bases not matched to a gene: 3. CDR3 DNA sequence: TGTGCCAGCAGCCTGACAGGGTCAGATACGCAGTATTTT. Its protein is CASSLTGSDTQYF. The full variable domain, in which reference TRBV5-6 and TRBJ2-3 provide the parts outside the CDR3, is DAGVTQSPTHLIKTRGQQVTLRCSPKSGHDTVSWYQQALGQGPQFIFQYYEEEERQRGNFPDRFSGHQFPNYSSELNVNALLLGDSALYLCASSLTGSDTQYFGPGTRLTVL.

This rearrangement joins TRBV7-6 to TRBJ1-5; D is unresolved. CDR3 length: 13 amino acids. The V gene lost 5 bases and the J gene lost 3 bases, with 8 bases spanning the gap. CDR1 SGHVS and CDR2 FNYEAQ come from the germline V gene. The CDR3 sequence: CASSPQTNQPQHF. The CDR3 DNA follows: TGTGCCAGCAGCCCCCAAACCAATCAGCCCCAGCATTTT.

V is TRBV29-1 and J is TRBJ1-5, with D possibly matching TRBD1 (5 bases). This CDR3 comprises 12 residues. V lost 6 bases, J lost 0 bases, and 6 bases lay in between. The germline gives CDR1 SQVTM, CDR2 ANQGSEA. In DNA form, the CDR3 reads TGCAGCGTAGGGGTTAGCAATCAGCCCCAGCATTTT. Translated, it gives CSVGVSNQPQHF.

This chain links TRBV5-6 with TRBJ2-2; no clear D. From germline, CDR1 is SGHDT and CDR2 YYEEEE. The CDR3 extends over 15 amino acids. V was clipped by 3 bases and J by 3 bases, with 12 bases between them. The CDR3 DNA reads as TGTGCCAGCAGCTCCACCTTGGGTTACACCGGGGAGCTGTTTTTT. It yields the protein CASSSTLGYTGELFF.

J is TRBJ2-1 and V is TRBV19; perhaps TRBD1 as D (6 bases). Germline V gives CDR1 LNHDA, CDR2 SQIVND (reference sequence). This CDR3 contains 14 residues. With 8 bases removed from V and 0 bases from J, the gap between germline ends came to 11 bases. The CDR3 bases are TGTGCCAGTGCAGGGGCCAGCTCCTACAATGAGCAGTTCTTC. It yields the protein CASAGASSYNEQFF.

The V call is TRBV29-1, the J call TRBJ1-1; 7 nucleotides align to TRBD1. J was trimmed by 5 bases and V by 7 bases; bases with no gene match: 13. CDR3 length equals 14 residues. Germline V CDR1 and CDR2: SQVTM, ANQGSEA. The CDR3 coding sequence is TGCAGCGCCACTAAAGGGGGCTTGGAGACTGAAGCTTTCTTT. It yields the protein CSATKGGLETEAFF.

The CDR3 here is CASSQEEDYRAYNEQFF. CDR3 coding DNA: TGTGCCAGCAGCCAAGAAGAGGACTACCGGGCTTACAATGAGCAGTTCTTC. The chain joins TRBV14 to TRBJ2-1, with D perhaps matching TRBD2 (6 bases). The CDR3 is 17 residues long. CDR1 and CDR2 (germline): SGHDN, FVKESK. Trimming removed 0 bases at V and 4 bases at J, with 16 bases between.

V usage is TRBV28 and J usage is TRBJ2-3, with D tentatively TRBD2 (7 bases). Germline V gene sequence: CDR1 MDHEN, CDR2 SYDVKM. Trimming took 8 bases from V and 0 from J, leaving 15 bases between them. The CDR3 is 15 amino acids. CDR3 sequence (DNA): TGTGCCAGCGGCGAGGGGGGGACTAGCACAGATACGCAGTATTTT. Encoded protein: CASGEGGTSTDTQYF. The full variable domain, in which reference TRBV28 and TRBJ2-3 provide the parts outside the CDR3, is DVKVTQSSRYLVKRTGEKVFLECVQDMDHENMFWYRQDPGLGLRLIYFSYDVKMKEKGDIPEGYSVSREKKERFSLILESASTNQTSMYLCASGEGGTSTDTQYFGPGTRLTVL.

The chain recombines TRBV5-1 with TRBJ2-1, with D hard to call. V dropped 4 bases and J dropped 6 bases, with 8 bases sitting between them. The CDR3 extends over 12 amino acids. Germline CDR1 reads SGHRS; CDR2 reads YFSETQ. The CDR3: CASSIGPNEQFF. CDR3 bases: TGCGCCAGCAGCATAGGACCCAATGAGCAGTTCTTC.

The chain carries TRBV2 and TRBJ2-3, with D unclear. Per the germline V gene, CDR1 is SNHLY and CDR2 is FYNNEI. The CDR3 totals 13 residues. The V end was cut by 6 bases, the J end by 0 bases, with 7 bases between. As DNA, the CDR3 is TGTGCCAGCAGGTCAGGAAGCACAGATACGCAGTATTTT. Its translation is CASRSGSTDTQYF.

The chain carries TRBV19 and TRBJ2-7; possibly TRBD2 for D (5 bases). V lost 5 bases, J lost 7 bases, and 18 bases lay in between. This CDR3 comprises 14 residues. Germline V gene sequence: CDR1 LNHDA, CDR2 SQIVND (reference sequence). The DNA of the CDR3 is TGTGCCAGTAGTCCGGACGCCTGGGGAGTGGAGCAGTACTTC. Its translation is CASSPDAWGVEQYF. Based on the CDR3 plus reference TRBV19 and TRBJ2-7, the full variable domain is DGGITQSPKYLFRKEGQNVTLSCEQNLNHDAMYWYRQDPGQGLRLIYYSQIVNDFQKGDIAEGYSVSREKKESFPLTVTSAQKNPTAFYLCASSPDAWGVEQYFGPGTRLTVT.

The V and J genes are TRBV9 and TRBJ1-2; TRBD1 aligns across 8 bases. This CDR3 spans 16 amino acids. After removal of 4 bases from V and 1 base from J, the junction contained 9 bases not matched to a gene. Germline V gene sequence: CDR1 SGDLS, CDR2 YYNGEE. CDR3 nucleotides: TGTGCCAGCAGCCCCCTGGGGGACAGGCGTAACTATGGCTACACCTTC. Its translation: CASSPLGDRRNYGYTF.